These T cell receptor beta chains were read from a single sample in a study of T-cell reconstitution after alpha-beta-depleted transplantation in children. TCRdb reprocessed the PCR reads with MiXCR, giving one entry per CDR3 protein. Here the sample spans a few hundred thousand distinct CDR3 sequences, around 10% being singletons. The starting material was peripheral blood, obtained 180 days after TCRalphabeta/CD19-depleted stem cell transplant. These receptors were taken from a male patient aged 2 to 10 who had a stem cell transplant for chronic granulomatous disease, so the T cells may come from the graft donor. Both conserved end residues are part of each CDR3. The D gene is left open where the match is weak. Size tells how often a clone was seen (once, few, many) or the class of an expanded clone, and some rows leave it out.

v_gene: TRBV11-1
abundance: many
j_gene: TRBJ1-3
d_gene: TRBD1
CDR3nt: TGTGCCAGCAGCCCGGGGACAGCGAGCTATTATCTCTCTGGAAACACCATATATTTT
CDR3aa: CASSPGTASYYLSGNTIYF

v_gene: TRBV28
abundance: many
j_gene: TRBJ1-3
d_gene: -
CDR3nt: TGTGCCAGCAGTTCCCCGACAGGACGCTCTGGAAACACCATATATTTT
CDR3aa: CASSSPTGRSGNTIYF

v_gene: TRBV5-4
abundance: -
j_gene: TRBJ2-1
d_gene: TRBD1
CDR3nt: TGTGCGATACGTGACAGGGACTACAATGAGCAGTTCTTC
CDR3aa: CAIRDRDYNEQFF

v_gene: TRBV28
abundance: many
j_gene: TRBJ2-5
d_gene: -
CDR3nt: TGTGCCACCCAGCGGGTCCCTCAAGAGACCCAGTACTTC
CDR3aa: CATQRVPQETQYF

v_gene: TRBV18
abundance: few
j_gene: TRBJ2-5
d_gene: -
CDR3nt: TGTGCCAGCTCACGTGGCAGGGACGAGACCCAGTACTTC
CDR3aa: CASSRGRDETQYF

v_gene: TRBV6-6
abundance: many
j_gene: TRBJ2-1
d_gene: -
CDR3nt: TGTGCCAGCAGTTACACTGGCGGTGAGCAGTTCTTC
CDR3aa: CASSYTGGEQFF

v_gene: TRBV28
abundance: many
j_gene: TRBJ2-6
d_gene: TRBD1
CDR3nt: TGTGCCAGCACCCGGACAGGGAGGAACTCTGGGGCCAACGTCCTGACTTTC
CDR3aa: CASTRTGRNSGANVLTF

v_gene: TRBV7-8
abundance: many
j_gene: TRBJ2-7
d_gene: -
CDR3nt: TGTGCCAGCAGCTTGAGGGCTCTTAGTTTAAGGCACTTC
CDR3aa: CASSLRALSLRHF

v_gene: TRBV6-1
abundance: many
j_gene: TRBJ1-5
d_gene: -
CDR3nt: TGTGCCAGCAGGGGGGGAAGCGGACAGCCCCAGCATTTT
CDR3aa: CASRGGSGQPQHF

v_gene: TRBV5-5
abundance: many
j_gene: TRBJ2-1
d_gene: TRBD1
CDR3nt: TGTGCCAGCAGCTTCATTCAGGGGGTTGACAATGAGCAGTTCTTC
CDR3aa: CASSFIQGVDNEQFF

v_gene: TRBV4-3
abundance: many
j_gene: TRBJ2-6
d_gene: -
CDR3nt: TGCGCCAGCAGCCAAGAAGGGAGGATTTCTGGGGCCAACGTCCTGACTTTC
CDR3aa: CASSQEGRISGANVLTF

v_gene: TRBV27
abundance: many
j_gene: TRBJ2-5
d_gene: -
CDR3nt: TGTGCCAGCAGTTTATCGGGGGCACAAGAGACCCAGTACTTC
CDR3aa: CASSLSGAQETQYF

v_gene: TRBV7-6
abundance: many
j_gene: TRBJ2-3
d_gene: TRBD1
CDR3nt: TGTGCCAGCAGCTTCGGGGACAGGGGGCTATCAGATACGCAGTATTTT
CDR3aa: CASSFGDRGLSDTQYF

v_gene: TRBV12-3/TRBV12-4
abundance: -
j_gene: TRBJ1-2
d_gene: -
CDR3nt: TGTGCCAGCAGATCTGGACGGTCTGGCTACACCTTC
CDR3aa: CASRSGRSGYTF

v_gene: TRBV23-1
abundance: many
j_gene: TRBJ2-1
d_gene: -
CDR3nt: TGCGCCATCACACCCAGGAGCTCCTACAATGAGCAGTTCTTC
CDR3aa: CAITPRSSYNEQFF

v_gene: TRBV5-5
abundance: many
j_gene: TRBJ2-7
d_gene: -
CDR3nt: TGTGCCAGCAGCTTTAAAGTTTTCAGGTCATTCTCCTACGAGCAGTACTTC
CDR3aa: CASSFKVFRSFSYEQYF

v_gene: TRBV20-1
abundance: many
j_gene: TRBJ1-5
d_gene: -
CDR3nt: TGCAGTGCTAGTCAGGGGACCAATCAGCCCCAGCATTTT
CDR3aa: CSASQGTNQPQHF

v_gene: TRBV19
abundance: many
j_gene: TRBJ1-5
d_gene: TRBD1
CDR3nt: TGTGCCAGTAGTATGTCAGGGGGCCGTCAGCCCCAGCATTTT
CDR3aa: CASSMSGGRQPQHF

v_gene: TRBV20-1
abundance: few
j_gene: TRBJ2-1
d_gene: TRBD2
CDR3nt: TGCAGTGCTGAACACCATGGGACAGGTGCCGGGACTAGCGGCTACAATGAGCAGTTCTTC
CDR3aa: CSAEHHGTGAGTSGYNEQFF

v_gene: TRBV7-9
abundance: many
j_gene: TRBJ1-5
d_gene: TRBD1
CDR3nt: TGTGCCAGCACAACAGGGGGCGTACAGCCCCAGCATTTT
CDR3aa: CASTTGGVQPQHF

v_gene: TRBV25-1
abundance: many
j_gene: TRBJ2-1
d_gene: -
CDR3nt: TGTGCCAGCACCGGTTGGGGGAGCTCCTACAATGAGCAGTTCTTC
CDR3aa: CASTGWGSSYNEQFF

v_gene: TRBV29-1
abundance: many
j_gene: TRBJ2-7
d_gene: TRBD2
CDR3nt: TGCAGCGTTGATTTTGCTAGCGGGAGCTACGAGCAGTACTTC
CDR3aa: CSVDFASGSYEQYF

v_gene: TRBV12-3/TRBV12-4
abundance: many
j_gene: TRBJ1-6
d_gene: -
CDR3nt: TGTGCCAGCAGTCTCGGGGGGCCCTTTGGGTCACCCCTCCACTTT
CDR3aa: CASSLGGPFGSPLHF

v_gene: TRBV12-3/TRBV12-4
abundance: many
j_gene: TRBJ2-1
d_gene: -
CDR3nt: TGTGCCAGCAGTTTAGTCGGGAGCTCCACAGGCGAGCAGTTCTTC
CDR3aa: CASSLVGSSTGEQFF

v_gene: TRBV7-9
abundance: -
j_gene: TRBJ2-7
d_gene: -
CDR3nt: TGTGCCAGCAGCTTAAGGGGGGGACAGCCCACCTACGAGCAGTACTTC
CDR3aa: CASSLRGGQPTYEQYF

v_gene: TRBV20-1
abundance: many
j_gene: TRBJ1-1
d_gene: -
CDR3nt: TGCAGTGCTAGAAGGGGTGACAAGAACACTGAAGCTTTCTTT
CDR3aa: CSARRGDKNTEAFF

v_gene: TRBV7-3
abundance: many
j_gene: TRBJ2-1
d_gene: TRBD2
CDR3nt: TGTGCCAGCAGCTCTACTAGCGGGAGGGTCAATGAGCAGTTCTTC
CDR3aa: CASSSTSGRVNEQFF

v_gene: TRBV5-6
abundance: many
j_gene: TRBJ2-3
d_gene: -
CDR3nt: TGTGCCAGCAGCTACCAGGGGCGCACAGATACGCGGTATTTT
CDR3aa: CASSYQGRTDTRYF

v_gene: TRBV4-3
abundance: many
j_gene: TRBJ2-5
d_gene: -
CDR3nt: TGCGCCAGCAGCCAAGCGGGCAGGAAAGAGACCCAGTACTTC
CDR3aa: CASSQAGRKETQYF

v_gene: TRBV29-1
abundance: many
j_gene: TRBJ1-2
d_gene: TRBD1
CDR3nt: TGCAGCGTTGGGACAGGGGACGTGGCTAGTGGCTACACCTTC
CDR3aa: CSVGTGDVASGYTF

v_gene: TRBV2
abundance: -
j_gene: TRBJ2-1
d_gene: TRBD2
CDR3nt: TGTGCCAGCAGGTTAACGGGACTAGCGGGAGTTGAGCAGTTCTTC
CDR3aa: CASRLTGLAGVEQFF

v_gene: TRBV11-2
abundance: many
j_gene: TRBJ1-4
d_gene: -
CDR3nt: TGTGCCAGCAGCTTAGTCCCCCGGGTTGAAAAACTGTTTTTT
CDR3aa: CASSLVPRVEKLFF

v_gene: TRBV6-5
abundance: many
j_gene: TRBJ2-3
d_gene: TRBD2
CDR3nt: TGTGCCAGCAGTTACTGGGGAGGGGTGACAGATACGCAGTATTTT
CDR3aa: CASSYWGGVTDTQYF

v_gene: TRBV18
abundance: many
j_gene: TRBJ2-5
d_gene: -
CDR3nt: TGTGCCAGCTCACCCCAGGGGAACCTTCGAGAGACCCAGTACTTC
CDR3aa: CASSPQGNLRETQYF

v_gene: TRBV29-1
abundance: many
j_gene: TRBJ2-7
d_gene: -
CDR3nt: TGCAGCGTTTCAGGGGGGGATTACGGCTACGAGCAGTACTTC
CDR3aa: CSVSGGDYGYEQYF

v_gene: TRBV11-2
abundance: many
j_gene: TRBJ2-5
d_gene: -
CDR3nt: TGTGCCAGCAGCAGTCCAGGGATGGGAGAGACCCAGTACTTC
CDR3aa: CASSSPGMGETQYF

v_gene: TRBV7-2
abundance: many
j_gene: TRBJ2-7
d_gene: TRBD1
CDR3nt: TGTGCCAGCAGCTCCTACAGGGGGCAGTACGAGCAGTACTTC
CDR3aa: CASSSYRGQYEQYF

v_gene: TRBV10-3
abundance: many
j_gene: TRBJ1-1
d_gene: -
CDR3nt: TGTGCCATCAGGGACAGAGATAACACTGAAGCTTTCTTT
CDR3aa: CAIRDRDNTEAFF

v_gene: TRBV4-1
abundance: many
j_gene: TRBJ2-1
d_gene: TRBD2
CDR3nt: TGCGCCAGCAGCACCCGACTAGCGGGAGCCTGGAATGAGCAGTTCTTC
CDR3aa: CASSTRLAGAWNEQFF

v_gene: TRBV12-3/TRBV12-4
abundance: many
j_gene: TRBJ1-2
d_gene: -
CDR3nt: TGTGCCAGCAGTCTTCTAGGACAGCTCAGGGATGGCTACACCTTC
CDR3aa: CASSLLGQLRDGYTF

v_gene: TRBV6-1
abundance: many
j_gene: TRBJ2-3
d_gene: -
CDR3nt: TGTGCCAGCAAGAAGCTATTAATTGCAGATACGCAGTATTTT
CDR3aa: CASKKLLIADTQYF

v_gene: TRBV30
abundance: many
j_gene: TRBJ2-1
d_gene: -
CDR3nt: TGTGCCTGGAGTGTGGATGGGTTCGTTAGTGAGCAGTTCTTC
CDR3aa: CAWSVDGFVSEQFF

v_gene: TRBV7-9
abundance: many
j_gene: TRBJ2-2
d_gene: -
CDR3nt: TGTGCCAGCGGTAGCGAACCGAACACCGGGGAGCTGTTTTTT
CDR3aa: CASGSEPNTGELFF

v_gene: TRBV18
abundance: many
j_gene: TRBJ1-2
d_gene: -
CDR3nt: TGTGCCAGCTCAGCCTCCGCGATGGGGTTGGTAGCTAACTATGGCTACACCTTC
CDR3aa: CASSASAMGLVANYGYTF

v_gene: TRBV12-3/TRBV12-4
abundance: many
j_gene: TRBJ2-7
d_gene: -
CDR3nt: TGTGCCAGCAGTTTAATCCCAGGAAGCTACGAGCAGTACTTC
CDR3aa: CASSLIPGSYEQYF

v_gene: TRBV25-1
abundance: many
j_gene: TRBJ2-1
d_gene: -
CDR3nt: TGTGCCAGCAGTGAATACGTCAGTGGAAGCTCCTACAATGAGCAGTTCTTC
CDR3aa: CASSEYVSGSSYNEQFF

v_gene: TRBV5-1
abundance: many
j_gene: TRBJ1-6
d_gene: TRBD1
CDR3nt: TGCGCCAGCAGAGGGACAGATAATTCACCCCTCCACTTT
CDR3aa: CASRGTDNSPLHF

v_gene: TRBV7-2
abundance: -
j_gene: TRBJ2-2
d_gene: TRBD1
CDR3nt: TGTGCCAGCAGCTTCGACAGGGGGGCAGGGGAGCTGTTTTTT
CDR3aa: CASSFDRGAGELFF

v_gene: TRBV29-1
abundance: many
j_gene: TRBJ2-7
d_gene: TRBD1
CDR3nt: TGCAGCGTTGAAACAGGGGAAGCAACCTACGAGCAGTACTTC
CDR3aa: CSVETGEATYEQYF

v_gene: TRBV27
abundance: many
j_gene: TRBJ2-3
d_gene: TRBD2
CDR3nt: TGTGCCAGCAGACCGTGGGGGGGATTGGATACGCAGTATTTT
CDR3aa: CASRPWGGLDTQYF